Described below is a single T cell receptor beta chain sequence and its context. Its antigen is unknown. The data were obtained in a study of response to subunit inactivated influenza vaccine. Germline CDR1 is KGHSY and CDR2 is FQNENV. CDR3 length: 13 amino acids. V was pared by 0 bases and J by 6 bases, with 5 bases between. Points from the study as a whole: New T cells are recruited in small numbers by each seasonal influenza vaccination, according to the authors' suggestion.

TCRdb itself ran the RT-PCR reads through MiXCR, one entry per CDR3 protein. The sample includes 800,000 to 1,000,000 distinct CDR3 sequences, approximately 22% of them seen just once. The rearrangement uses TRBV16 and TRBJ1-4; D is unresolved. The source material was PBMCs from blood, sampled 4 to 6 days after vaccination. The TCR originated in a man between 50 and 59 years old who received an inactivated influenza vaccine. CDR3 nucleotide sequence: TGTGCCAGCAGCCAATCGGGTTATGAAAAACTGTTTTTT. It translates to CASSQSGYEKLFF.